This T cell receptor (beta chain) was captured in a study of T-cell reconstitution after alpha-beta-depleted transplantation in children. The library targeted TCRbeta and was prepared with unique molecular identifiers. From the PCR reads, TCRdb called clonotypes with MiXCR, one entry per CDR3 protein. This sample yields about 610,000 distinct CDR3 sequences, of which 10% are seen a single time; less than 4.5% belongs to the top ten. The CDR3 runs to 13 residues. Trimming removed 2 bases at V and 4 bases at J, with 9 bases between. The germline gives CDR1 SGHRS, CDR2 YFSETQ. This specimen consisted of PBMCs from the stem cell graft donor, obtained from the stem cell graft. The chain employs TRBV5-1 and TRBJ2-5; D gene uncertain. This receptor was identified in a human donor who donated a stem cell graft to a child with acute myeloid leukemia. The chain's CDR3 is CASSLWVAETQYF. The CDR3 coding sequence is TGCGCCAGCAGCTTATGGGTGGCAGAGACCCAGTACTTC.